What follows are 30 T cell receptor beta chains derived from one specimen sequenced in a study of shared clonotypes between healthy human individuals. Clones were sequenced by immunoSEQ multiplex PCR, and TCRdb holds only the in-frame ones, with some missing. The table records approximately 500,000 clones, 90% to 96% of them present only once. Sequenced: naive CD4+ T cells sorted from blood. Regarding subset: CD45RA+ positively selected. The receptor source for this set is a woman in her 30s in good health.

This chain links TRBV10-3 with TRBJ2-1, with 9 positions matching TRBD2. There are 14 residues in the CDR3. Germline V gene data show CDR1 as ENHRY and CDR2 as SYGVKD. The junction had 3 bases not matched to a gene; V was cut back by 7 bases and J by 2 bases. The CDR3 reads CAITPSGTYNEQFF. The CDR3 DNA reads TGTGCCATCACCCCTAGCGGGACCTACAATGAGCAGTTCTTC.

The gene calls are TRBV28 and TRBJ2-2; 7 bases are shared with TRBD1. J was trimmed by 4 bases and V by 5 bases; bases with no gene match: 19. Per germline, CDR1 MDHEN and CDR2 SYDVKM. The CDR3 contains 19 residues. CDR3 region: CASSRHGARGSRGTGELFF. The CDR3 DNA is TGTGCCAGCAGTCGTCACGGGGCCAGGGGGTCCCGAGGCACCGGGGAGCTGTTTTTT.

This chain links TRBV5-4 with TRBJ2-7; 8 bases fit TRBD1. Germline values: CDR1 SGHNT, CDR2 YYREEE (reference sequence). With V trimmed by 4 bases and J by 6 bases, 3 bases remained unmatched. This CDR3 has 12 residues. The CDR3 is CASSRTGSEQYF. The CDR3 nucleotides are TGTGCCAGCAGCCGGACAGGGAGCGAGCAGTACTTC.

This clone was detected once. The chain couples TRBV10-3 to TRBJ2-2; TRBD1 matches at 7 bases. The J segment lost 6 bases and the V segment lost 7 bases, leaving 5 bases of the junction unmatched. CDR1 and CDR2 (germline): ENHRY, SYGVKD. CDR3 length equals 13 residues. CDR3 amino acids: CAIKGTGAGELFF. For the CDR3, the DNA is TGTGCCATCAAGGGAACAGGGGCCGGGGAGCTGTTTTTT.

The rearrangement joins TRBV10-2 to TRBJ1-4; a possible D gene is TRBD1 (5 bases). The V gene's germline CDR1 is WSHSY and CDR2 SAAADI. The CDR3 extends over 13 amino acids. Trimming stripped 2 bases from V and 8 bases from J, with 9 bases between. CDR3 bases: TGCGCCAGCAGTGAGACCGGGGGGGAAAAACTGTTTTTT. This gives the protein CASSETGGEKLFF.

This sequence joins TRBV28 and TRBJ1-3, with 7 bases that match TRBD1. The CDR3 loop spans 17 amino acids. Trimming removed 1 base from V and 2 bases from J; junction bases left unmatched: 8. Germline V gene lookup returns CDR1 MDHEN and CDR2 SYDVKM. In DNA form, the CDR3 reads TGTGCCAGCAGTTTATCCCTCACAGGGGAAGCTGGAAACACCATATATTTT. This sequence encodes CASSLSLTGEAGNTIYF.

V and J are TRBV2 and TRBJ2-7, with 11 positions matching TRBD1. The germline CDR1 and CDR2 sequences are SNHLY and FYNNEI. The J segment lost 2 bases and the V segment lost 6 bases, leaving 6 bases of the junction unmatched. This CDR3 has 15 residues. CDR3 sequence reads: CASSARTGGPYEQYF. CDR3 DNA sequence: TGTGCCAGCAGCGCCAGGACAGGGGGCCCCTACGAGCAGTACTTC.

The rearrangement links TRBV4-1 to TRBJ2-3, with D possibly matching TRBD1 (5 bases). CDR3 length: 15 amino acids. Trimming shortened V by 4 bases and J by 1 base, and 12 bases separated the two germline ends. CDR1 and CDR2 from the germline V gene are MGHRA and YSYEKL. CDR3 residues: CASSPGQWGTDTQYF. CDR3 coding DNA: TGCGCCAGCAGCCCAGGGCAATGGGGCACAGATACGCAGTATTTT.

The chain uses TRBV11-3 and TRBJ2-1; a weak D match, TRBD1 (6 bases). The length of the CDR3 is 16 residues. V lost 3 bases and J lost 5, with 17 bases in between. CDR1 is SGHNT, CDR2 YENEEA, per germline. The CDR3 loop reads CASSLGSLGANNEQFF. The CDR3 DNA reads TGTGCCAGCAGCTTGGGGTCCCTGGGGGCTAACAATGAGCAGTTCTTC.

The gene calls are TRBV18 and TRBJ2-5; D unclear. Deletions cut 6 bases from V and 5 bases from J, with 13 bases between. This CDR3 contains 13 residues. Germline loops: CDR1 KGHSH, CDR2 LQKENI. The CDR3 coding sequence is TGTGCCAGCTCCGAACAGCAGTCGGAGACCCAGTACTTC. This sequence encodes CASSEQQSETQYF.

The chain combines TRBV11-2 with TRBJ2-7; 8 bases agree with TRBD2. The trim removed 0 bases at V and 4 bases at J, leaving 14 bases unmatched. The CDR3 consists of 18 residues. Germline V gene sequence: CDR1 SGHAT, CDR2 FQNNGV. CDR3: CASSLDSRSGTFRYEQYF. CDR3 DNA: TGTGCCAGCAGCTTAGATAGTCGTAGCGGGACCTTCAGGTACGAGCAGTACTTC.

The chain links TRBV7-2 to TRBJ2-1; D might be TRBD1 (5 bases). The V gene's germline CDR1 is SGHTA and CDR2 FQGNSA. Trimming cost V 2 bases and J 13 bases, with 12 bases left between them. The CDR3 length is 12 residues. CDR3 sequence: CASSLIGVEQFF. The DNA of the CDR3 is TGTGCCAGCAGCTTAATAGGGGTGGAACAGTTCTTC.

The chain couples TRBV6-5 to TRBJ1-2; D may be TRBD1 (5 bases). Germline assignment: CDR1 MNHEY and CDR2 SVGAGI. The length of the CDR3 is 13 residues. V was pared by 8 bases and J by 8 bases, with 18 bases between. The CDR3 DNA is TGTGCCAGCGCCTACCGGGGCCTGGGAGGCTACACCTTC. It yields the protein CASAYRGLGGYTF.

V gene TRBV27 combines with J gene TRBJ2-7; TRBD1 or TRBD2 may be the D gene (6 bases each). CDR1 is MNHEY, CDR2 SMNVEV, per germline (reference sequence). The CDR3 totals 15 residues. The V end was cut by 2 bases, the J end by 3 bases, with 14 bases between. The CDR3: CASSLRGVGLYEQYF. As DNA, the CDR3 is TGTGCCAGCAGTTTAAGGGGGGTGGGCCTCTACGAGCAGTACTTC.

This chain connects TRBV5-6 to TRBJ2-7; maybe TRBD1 (5 bases). Trimming removed 4 bases from V and 3 bases from J, with 14 bases in between. Per germline, CDR1 SGHDT and CDR2 YYEEEE. The CDR3 sequence is 14 residues long. In DNA form, the CDR3 reads TGTGCCAGCAGCCCTCAAGGGGTGGACTACGAGCAGTACTTC. Residues: CASSPQGVDYEQYF.

The CDR3 DNA sequence: TGTGCCAGCAGCAAAGACCATGAGTGGGGGGTCCACCTCTACGAGCAGTACTTC. It specifies CASSKDHEWGVHLYEQYF. The chain uses TRBV21-1 and TRBJ2-7; TRBD2 is taken as the D call from the table, unchecked against the DNA. TRBV21-1 is assigned pseudogene status. The CDR3 contains 18 residues.

CDR3 sequence reads: CASRSLGGLAGWEQYF. CDR3 nucleotides: TGTGCCAGCAGGTCCTTGGGGGGACTAGCGGGGTGGGAGCAGTACTTC. V is TRBV6-6 and J is TRBJ2-7; 13 bases agree with TRBD2. The germline CDR1 and CDR2 sequences are MNHNY and SVGAGI (reference sequence). This CDR3 region has 16 residues. The junction had 12 bases not matched to a gene; V was cut back by 6 bases and J by 7 bases.

This clone appeared once. The chain uses TRBV28 and TRBJ2-7; weak D call: TRBD2 (6 bases). The germline V gene has CDR1 MDHEN and CDR2 SYDVKM. The CDR3 runs to 13 residues. V lost 6 bases and J lost 2, with 11 bases in between. CDR3 nucleotides: TGTGCCAGCAGAGGGCGGGGCGCCTACGAGCAGTACTTC. Amino acids: CASRGRGAYEQYF.

The chain combines TRBV11-2 with TRBJ2-6, with D tentatively TRBD2 (7 bases). Trimming removed 4 bases at V and 3 bases at J, with 13 bases between. The germline gives CDR1 SGHAT, CDR2 FQNNGV. The length of the CDR3 is 16 residues. The CDR3 protein is CASSSRGASGANVLTF. The CDR3 DNA is TGTGCCAGCAGCTCTCGGGGGGCTAGTGGGGCCAACGTCCTGACTTTC.

A single count supports this clone. The chain is built from TRBV21-1 and TRBJ2-5; the table's D call, TRBD2, has no DNA check behind it. TRBV21-1 is flagged as a pseudogene. CDR3 length: 15 residues. CDR3 sequence (DNA): TGTGCCAGCAGCAAAGGGACTAGCGGCGGAGAGACCCAGTACTTC. As protein: CASSKGTSGGETQYF.

The chain links TRBV15 to TRBJ1-3; 8 nucleotides align to TRBD1. Germline assignment: CDR1 LNHNV and CDR2 YYDKDF (reference sequence). This CDR3 comprises 16 residues. Germline trimming cut 4 bases from V and 2 bases from J; bases unmatched to any gene: 7. CDR3 region: CATSIMDREAGNTIYF. The CDR3 DNA reads as TGTGCCACCAGCATAATGGACAGGGAAGCTGGAAACACCATATATTTT. Filled out from reference TRBV15 and TRBJ1-3, the complete variable domain reads DAMVIQNPRYQVTQFGKPVTLSCSQTLNHNVMYWYQQKSSQAPKLLFHYYDKDFNNEADTPDNFQSRRPNTSFCFLDIRSPGLGDTAMYLCATSIMDREAGNTIYFGEGSWLTVV.

The rearrangement joins TRBV27 to TRBJ1-2, with 8 bases aligning to TRBD1. From germline, CDR1 is MNHEY and CDR2 SMNVEV (reference sequence). J gave up 4 bases and V 2 bases, and 3 bases lay outside the gene matches. The CDR3 is 14 amino acids. Written as DNA, the CDR3 is TGTGCCAGCAGTTTACAACAGGGGGGCTATGGCTACACCTTC. Its translation: CASSLQQGGYGYTF.

On this clone itself: Other nucleotide sequences in the sample specify the same CDR3. The chain links TRBV9 to TRBJ2-1, with 10 bases lining up with TRBD2. The CDR3 has 15 residues. CDR1 is SGDLS and CDR2 is YYNGEE in the germline V gene. With 0 bases clipped from V and 5 bases from J, the junction kept 2 bases outside the gene matches. CDR3 nucleotide sequence: TGTGCCAGCAGCGTAGGGCTAGCGGGAGACAATGAGCAGTTCTTC. Its translation: CASSVGLAGDNEQFF.

The rearrangement uses TRBV7-2 and TRBJ2-7; 12 nucleotides match TRBD1. V lost 3 bases, J lost 5 bases, and 2 bases stayed unmatched. The CDR3 runs to 14 residues. Germline V CDR1 and CDR2: SGHTA, FQGNSA. The CDR3 region has the DNA TGTGCCAGCAGCTTCGGGACAGGGGGCAACGAGCAGTACTTC. Its protein is CASSFGTGGNEQYF.

The J gene is TRBJ2-7, the V gene TRBV11-2; perhaps TRBD1 as D (6 bases). Germline loops: CDR1 SGHAT, CDR2 FQNNGV. Trimming cost V 2 bases and J 1 base, with 9 bases left between them. There are 14 residues in the CDR3. CDR3 protein: CASSLRTDSYEQYF. The CDR3 DNA follows: TGTGCCAGCAGCTTACGGACAGATTCCTACGAGCAGTACTTC.

The rearrangement joins TRBV5-5 to TRBJ1-5, with D possibly being TRBD1 (5 bases). The CDR3 is 14 amino acids. Germline-derived CDR1 and CDR2 are SGHKS and YYEKEE (reference sequence). Trimming removed 0 bases at V and 5 bases at J, with 9 bases between. The chain's CDR3 is CASSLAGGDQPQHF. The CDR3 region has the DNA TGTGCCAGCAGCTTGGCAGGAGGGGATCAGCCCCAGCATTTT.

This chain connects TRBV28 to TRBJ2-3, with D perhaps TRBD2 (6 bases). Germline V lookup: CDR1 MDHEN, CDR2 SYDVKM. CDR3 size: 15 residues. Between the trimmed V and J ends, which lost 5 bases and 5 bases, there was a span of 17 bases. In DNA form, the CDR3 reads TGTGCCAGCAGTCCCTCACTCGCGGGATTAGATACGCAGTATTTT. Translating gives CASSPSLAGLDTQYF.

The rearrangement links TRBV7-2 to TRBJ2-7, with 7 nucleotides matching TRBD2. The length of the CDR3 is 16 residues. Germline V gene data show CDR1 as SGHTA and CDR2 as FQGNSA. J gave up 2 bases and V 1 base, and 8 bases lay outside the gene matches. In DNA form, the CDR3 reads TGTGCCAGCAGCTTAGACAGTACTAGCGACACCTACGAGCAGTACTTC. Translation gives CASSLDSTSDTYEQYF.

The CDR3 DNA sequence: TGTGCCAGTAGTCGACAGAGCTCTGGGGCCAACGTCCTGACTTTC. This gives the protein CASSRQSSGANVLTF. The gene calls are TRBV19 and TRBJ2-6, with a weak D call TRBD1 (5 bases). Deletions cut 5 bases from V and 0 bases from J, with 8 bases between. The CDR3 consists of 15 residues. Germline V CDR1 and CDR2: LNHDA, SQIVND (reference sequence).

The rearrangement joins TRBV6-5 to TRBJ2-7, with 7 bases identical to TRBD2. The CDR3 has 13 residues. V was pared by 9 bases and J by 6 bases, with 11 bases of the junction left unmatched. Per germline, CDR1 MNHEY and CDR2 SVGAGI. The CDR3 DNA reads as TGTGCCAGTCAAAACTCGGGGGGTCGCGAGCAGTACTTC. Encoded protein: CASQNSGGREQYF.